The text below deals with one T cell receptor beta chain. This clone was detected once. What this receptor recognizes is not known. Base qualities are not recorded, but no much larger clone differs from it by a single base. In the prospective study, participants were 18 to 89 years old, resided in 24 geographic areas of the United States, and were enrolled through a virtual design. In the prospective study, cohorts were assigned on the basis of participant-reported clinical history obtained from a screening survey and a study questionnaire. For ImmuneRACE Cohort 3, a participant was defined as recovered based on two consecutive negative NP/OP PCR tests, clearance by a healthcare professional, or resolution of symptoms. Each participant in the prospective study had whole blood, serum and a nasopharyngeal or oropharyngeal swab collected by mobile phlebotomists. Participants in the prospective study had the option to provide additional blood draws and questionnaires over a roughly 2-month period. Before DNA extraction, prospective study blood samples were shipped either frozen or at room temperature.

This entry comes from a study of blood T cell repertoires in COVID-19 (dated by TCRdb to about 2020). With respect to the entire study: The collaborator samples originated in the United States, Italy and Spain and spanned the acute and convalescent phases of COVID-19. The material from the prospective study consisted of cDNA or gDNA derived from T cells, B-cell-depleted T cells, or PBMCs. The dataset comprised deeply sampled blood TCRbeta repertoires from subjects exposed to, actively infected with, or recovered from COVID-19. The repertoires were made available in a free public database intended to serve as a resource for research on the immune response to SARS-CoV-2. Samples were obtained from the ongoing ImmuneRACE study (first 160 participants) and from 1,254 subjects provided by 6 global collaborators. A de-identified subject ID, COVID-19 status, age in years and sex were almost always included in the sample metadata. Where HLA class I and class II types were available, the types were taken from metadata supplied by the sample provider, not from assay-based typing.

General conclusions and limits of the study: Clinical and demographic metadata were provided uncurated, with the amount varying by source and participant.

TCRbeta CDR3 regions were amplified from genomic DNA by means of the immunoSEQ Assay, a bias-controlled multiplex PCR. The published analysis was carried out like this. The number of nucleated cells in each sample was estimated by amplification of reference gene primers within the assay. To quantify the absolute abundance of each unique TCRbeta CDR3 rearrangement, sequence reads were collapsed and filtered. For each sample, productive Simpson clonality was calculated as the square root of Simpson's diversity index over productive rearrangements. TCRdb's version of the immuneACCESS table is confined to in-frame rearrangements and falls short of the full clone set. An unresolved V gene accounts for under half of the shortfall where checked; the remainder is of unknown origin. That table gives V, J and clone size, and the DNA gave D and trimming. The sample table holds over 120,000 clones, of which around 87% were seen once. The ten largest clones capture 10% to 12% of the sample.

Sequenced input: PBMCs or T cells enriched from blood (not recorded which). This clonotype was sampled from a man between 60 and 75 years old who had recovered from COVID-19.

CDR3 protein: CASSASGREQYF. The sequenced DNA: TGTGCCAGTAGTGCCTCAGGGCGAGAGCAGTACTTC. The rearranged segments are TRBV19 and TRBJ2-7, with a weak D call of TRBD1 (5 bases match). V loses 5 bases, J loses 7 bases, and the germline ends lie 12 bases apart. From the cysteine through the phenylalanine, the CDR3 covers 12 amino acids. The only DNA kept is the CDR3, 36 bases in frame from the first base. CDR1 and CDR2, per the germline V gene (reference sequence), are LNHDA and SQIVND.